This TCR beta chain derives from a study of blood T cell repertoires in COVID-19. The CDR3 extends over 15 amino acids. J lost 3 bases, V lost 4 bases, and 5 bases had no gene match. Germline lookup yields CDR1 MDHEN and CDR2 SYDVKM. Recruits, aged roughly 18 to 100 years, lived in 24 US areas. Two consecutive negative NP/OP PCR tests, clearance, or resolved symptoms defined Cohort 3 recovery. Some clones are missing from TCRdb's copy, which holds only in-frame ones; the method was immunoSEQ multiplex PCR. The sample records approximately 250,000 clones, roughly 89% being singletons. Sequenced: PBMCs or T cells enriched from blood (not recorded which). This receptor was taken from a woman in her 30s who had recovered from COVID-19. The chain combines TRBV28 with TRBJ1-4, with 7 bases that match TRBD1. The CDR3, as DNA: TGTGCCAGCAGTTCTAGACAGGGAGCTAATGAAAAACTGTTTTTT. It yields the protein CASSSRQGANEKLFF.